This TCR beta chain is from a study of OX40 agonist ivuxolimab in advanced cancers. Measured with immunoSEQ multiplex PCR; TCRdb has only the in-frame clones, and not every one. The sample has tens of thousands of clones, around 85% seen once. CDR1 and CDR2 from the germline V gene are MNHNS and SASEGT. CDR3 length: 16 amino acids. The V and J ends lost 4 bases and 5 bases respectively, with 18 bases between them. This clonotype was obtained from an adult with an advanced solid tumor such as melanoma, head and neck, liver or kidney cancer. V usage is TRBV6-1 and J usage is TRBJ2-1, with D possibly TRBD1 on 6 matching bases. The sequenced sample was CD4+ or CD8+ T cells sorted from blood, obtained in a trial of the OX40 agonist ivuxolimab. CDR3: CASSAYTQGFDNEQFF. Here the CDR3 DNA reads TGTGCCAGCAGTGCTTACACACAGGGTTTCGACAATGAGCAGTTCTTC.